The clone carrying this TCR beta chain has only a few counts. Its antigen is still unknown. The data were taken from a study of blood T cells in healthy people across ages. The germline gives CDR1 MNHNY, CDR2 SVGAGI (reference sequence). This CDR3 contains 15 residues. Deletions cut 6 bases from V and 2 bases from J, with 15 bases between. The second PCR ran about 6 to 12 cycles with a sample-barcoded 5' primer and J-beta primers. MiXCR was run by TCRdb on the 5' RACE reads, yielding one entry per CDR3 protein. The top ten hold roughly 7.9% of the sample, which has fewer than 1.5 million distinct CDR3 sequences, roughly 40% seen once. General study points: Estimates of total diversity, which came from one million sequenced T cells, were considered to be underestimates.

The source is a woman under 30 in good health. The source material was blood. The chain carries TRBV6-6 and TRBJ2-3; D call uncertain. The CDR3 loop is CASRPLRDPTDTQYF. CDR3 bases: TGTGCCAGCAGACCCCTACGAGACCCCACAGATACGCAGTATTTT.